Sequencing of this T cell receptor beta chain was carried out in a study of beta chain features in type 1 diabetes. Overall study findings and caveats: In comparison with healthy donors, patients had naive, central memory and Treg TCRB repertoires that appeared more similar. Shorter TCRB CDR3s, moderately but significantly so, marked every one of the four CD4+ subsets in Type 1 diabetes patients. Here, the possible influence of HLA type (on TCRB rearrangement) remained unresolved.

Sorting of CD4+ naive, central memory, regulatory and stem cell-like memory cells was performed via CD45RO/CCR7/CD25/CD127/CD95/CD27. As to this clone: Its antigen is not known.

The CDR3 length is 12 residues. V was pared by 4 bases and J by 5 bases, with 7 bases between. Germline V gene sequence: CDR1 SGHRS, CDR2 YFSETQ. Every bit of the isolated RNA underwent reverse transcription, so sequencing read expressed TCRB transcripts. The repertoire was sequenced with immunoSEQ multiplex PCR; TCRdb's copy has only in-frame clones and lacks some. Of more than 55,000 clones detected, around 56% appear once; the ten largest clones hold about 2.4%. The V and J genes are TRBV5-1 and TRBJ2-1; no firm D call. This clonotype was obtained from a woman in her forties with type 1 diabetes. The sequenced sample was Tregs from blood. CDR3 nucleotides: TGCGCCAGCAGCCCCAACAACAATGAGCAGTTCTTC. Amino acid sequence: CASSPNNNEQFF.